Listed here are 6 T cell receptor beta chains from one sample, sequenced in a study of CD8 T cells in Susac syndrome. Random hexamers served to reverse transcribe roughly 0.45 to 1 ug RNA. TCRdb ran MiXCR on the immunoSEQ multiplex PCR reads and lists one entry per CDR3 protein. The sample has roughly 80,000 distinct CDR3 sequences, around 94% seen once. The sequenced material came from CD8+ T cells from PBMCs. These receptor sequences come from a human donor in good health.

The rearrangement links TRBV9 to TRBJ1-5; D ambiguous. Germline CDR1 SGDLS, CDR2 YYNGEE. Trimming pared 4 bases from V and 3 bases from J, leaving 8 bases between. This CDR3 region has 13 residues. The CDR3 coding sequence is TGTGCCAGCAGCCTAGGTCACAATCAGCCCCAGCATTTT. As protein: CASSLGHNQPQHF.

The chain recombines TRBV5-4 with TRBJ2-3; 12 bases map to TRBD2. V shed 0 bases, J shed 0 bases, and the junction held 8 bases outside the gene matches. CDR1 is SGHNT, CDR2 YYREEE, per germline (reference sequence). The CDR3 length is 19 residues. Here the CDR3 DNA reads TGTGCCAGCAGCTTGGAAACTAGCGGGGGGATATCTAGCACAGATACGCAGTATTTT. Its translation: CASSLETSGGISSTDTQYF.

This clonotype was seen more than once but under ten times. This sequence joins TRBV6-2 or TRBV6-3 and TRBJ2-5, with D perhaps TRBD2 (7 bases). This CDR3 contains 18 residues. Trimming shortened V by 5 bases and J by 2 bases, and 24 bases separated the two germline ends. CDR1 is MNHEY, CDR2 SVGEGT, per germline. The CDR3 coding sequence is TGTGCCAGCAGTCACCGGGACCCAGGGGACTATACTCAAGAGACCCAGTACTTC. It translates to CASSHRDPGDYTQETQYF.

The CDR3 region has the DNA TGTGCCAGCAGCTTGACTGGGTTTCATGAAGCTTTCTTT. It translates to CASSLTGFHEAFF. The chain joins TRBV7-9 to TRBJ1-1; no definite D call. Trimming shortened V by 3 bases and J by 7 bases, and 12 bases separated the two germline ends. CDR1 and CDR2 (germline): SEHNR, FQNEAQ (reference sequence). The CDR3 is 13 residues long.

The chain joins TRBV9 to TRBJ2-5; D might be TRBD1 (5 bases). The CDR3 is 15 residues long. Trimming took off 0 bases at V and 1 base at J, with 10 bases between the two ends. CDR1 SGDLS and CDR2 YYNGEE come from the germline V gene. The CDR3 sequence: CASSVEGRAQETQYF. The CDR3 nucleotides are TGTGCCAGCAGCGTAGAGGGCAGGGCCCAAGAGACCCAGTACTTC.

This clonotype was found once. The chain combines TRBV20-1 with TRBJ2-5; D is ambiguous. The V and J ends lost 2 bases and 0 bases respectively, with 7 bases between them. CDR1 is DFQATT, CDR2 SNEGSKA, per germline (reference sequence). There are 13 residues in the CDR3. CDR3 protein: CSARQSNQETQYF. The DNA for the CDR3 is TGCAGTGCTAGACAGTCGAACCAAGAGACCCAGTACTTC.